This TCR beta chain was sequenced in a study of CD8 T cells in ankylosing spondylitis. This clonotype was seen many times. What it binds is unknown. Quantitative 5'-RACE with molecular barcodes produced the TCR beta libraries. From the 5' RACE reads, TCRdb called clonotypes with MiXCR, one entry per CDR3 protein. This sample has around 180,000 distinct CDR3 sequences, with 15% to 20% found just once. Study observations and caveats: Reported data indicate significant enrichment of disease-linked clones within matched ankylosing spondylitis synovial fluid. Some of the motif variants had earlier been found in reactive arthritis patients' fluid and blood.

The CDR3 has 15 residues. Germline V lookup: CDR1 SGHAT, CDR2 FQNNGV. Trimming cost V 5 bases and J 4 bases; bases outside gene matches: 10. The chain links TRBV11-2 to TRBJ2-7; TRBD2 aligns across 8 bases. The receptor was isolated from a male donor under 30 with ankylosing spondylitis or in good health (not recorded which). The material sequenced was blood, either unsorted or a sorted T cell fraction (not recorded which). The CDR3, as DNA: TGTGCCAGCAGCCCTGAGGCGGGAGGAGTTTACGAGCAGTACTTC. Translation: CASSPEAGGVYEQYF.